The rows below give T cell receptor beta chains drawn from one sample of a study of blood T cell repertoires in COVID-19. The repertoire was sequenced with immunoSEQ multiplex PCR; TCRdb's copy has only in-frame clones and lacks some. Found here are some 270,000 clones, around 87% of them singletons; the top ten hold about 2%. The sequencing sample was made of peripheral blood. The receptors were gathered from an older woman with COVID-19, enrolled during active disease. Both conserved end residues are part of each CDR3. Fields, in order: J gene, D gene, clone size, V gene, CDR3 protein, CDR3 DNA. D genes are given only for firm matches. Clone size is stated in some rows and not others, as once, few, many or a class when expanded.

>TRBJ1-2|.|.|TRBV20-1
CSAKGAYGYTF
TGCAGTGCTAAGGGAGCCTATGGCTACACCTTC
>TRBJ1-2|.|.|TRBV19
CASSSTGGFGYGYTF
TGTGCCAGTAGTTCGACGGGCGGGTTCGGCTATGGCTACACCTTC
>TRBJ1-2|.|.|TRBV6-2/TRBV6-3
CASSYQGQGSYTF
TGTGCCAGCAGTTATCAGGGGCAGGGGAGCTACACCTTC
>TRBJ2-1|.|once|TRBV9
CASTVGHTAGAGQFF
TGTGCCAGCACCGTCGGCCATACAGCGGGTGCGGGGCAGTTCTTC
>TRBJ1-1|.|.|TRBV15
CATSRHEGSTEAFF
TGTGCCACCAGCAGACATGAGGGCTCTACTGAAGCTTTCTTT
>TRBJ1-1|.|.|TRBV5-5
CASSGGGTEAFF
TGTGCCAGCAGCGGCGGGGGTACTGAAGCTTTCTTT
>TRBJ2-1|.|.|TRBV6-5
CASNGPVGEQFF
TGTGCCAGCAATGGGCCCGTCGGTGAGCAGTTCTTC
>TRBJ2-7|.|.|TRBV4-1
CASSVSQTYEQYF
TGCGCCAGCAGCGTTTCCCAAACATACGAGCAGTACTTC
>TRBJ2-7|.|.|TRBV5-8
CASSHYEQYF
TGTGCCAGCAGTCATTACGAGCAGTACTTC
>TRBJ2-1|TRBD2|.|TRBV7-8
CASSSRAGDPYNEQFF
TGTGCCAGCAGCTCTAGAGCGGGGGACCCCTACAATGAGCAGTTCTTC
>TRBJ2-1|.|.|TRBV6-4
CASSNYMTGTNPYNEQFF
TGTGCCAGCAGTAACTACATGACCGGGACAAATCCCTACAATGAGCAGTTCTTC
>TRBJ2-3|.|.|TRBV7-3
CASSLTFSDTQYF
TGTGCCAGCAGCTTAACGTTCTCAGATACGCAGTATTTT
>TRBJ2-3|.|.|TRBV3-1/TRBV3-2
CASSQGAGIPLQYF
TGTGCCAGCAGCCAAGGGGCCGGGATACCTTTACAGTATTTT
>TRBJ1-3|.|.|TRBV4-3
CASSQDPRAGPGNTIYF
TGCGCCAGCAGCCAGGACCCCCGGGCAGGGCCTGGAAACACCATATATTTT
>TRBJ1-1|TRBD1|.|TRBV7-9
CASSSMRGAGGPNTEAFF
TGTGCCAGCAGCTCAATGCGTGGGGCAGGGGGCCCGAACACTGAAGCTTTCTTT
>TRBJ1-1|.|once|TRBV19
CASSINMNTEAFF
TGTGCCAGTAGTATAAACATGAACACTGAAGCTTTCTTT
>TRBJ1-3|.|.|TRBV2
CASVRGSGNTIYF
TGTGCCAGCGTACGGGGGTCGGGAAACACCATATATTTT
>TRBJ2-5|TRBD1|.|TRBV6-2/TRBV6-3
CASSYPGGGKTQYF
TGTGCCAGCAGTTACCCAGGGGGCGGCAAGACCCAGTACTTC
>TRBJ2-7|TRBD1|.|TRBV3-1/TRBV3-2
CASSHSRDRPYEQYF
TGTGCCAGCAGCCACAGCCGGGACAGACCCTACGAGCAGTACTTC